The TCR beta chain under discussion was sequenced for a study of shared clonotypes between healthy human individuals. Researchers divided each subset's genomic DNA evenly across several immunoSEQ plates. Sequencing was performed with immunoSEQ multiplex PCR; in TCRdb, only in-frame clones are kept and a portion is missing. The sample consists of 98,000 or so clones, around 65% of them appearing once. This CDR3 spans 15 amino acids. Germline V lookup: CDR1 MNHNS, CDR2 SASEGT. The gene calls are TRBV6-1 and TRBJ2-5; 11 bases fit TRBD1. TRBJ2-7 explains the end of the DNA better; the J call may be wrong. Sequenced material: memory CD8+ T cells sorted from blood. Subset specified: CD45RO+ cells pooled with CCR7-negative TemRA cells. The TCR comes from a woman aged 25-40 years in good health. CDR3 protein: CASSERTGGAYEQYF. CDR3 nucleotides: TGTGCCAGCAGTGAGAGGACAGGGGGCGCGTACGAGCAGTACTTC.